These 8 T cell receptor beta chains were sequenced from one sample in a study of yellow fever vaccine responses in identical twins. MiXCR, applied by TCRdb to the RT-PCR reads, yields one record per CDR3 protein. This table has nearly 950 distinct CDR3 sequences, over 75% appearing once. Sequencing was performed on T cells from blood (PBMCs), unsorted or a sorted subset (not recorded which), taken before or after yellow fever vaccination (not recorded which). Source of these receptors: a female donor who received the yellow fever vaccine.

The gene calls are TRBV7-3 and TRBJ1-1, with a tentative D call TRBD1 (5 bases). Trimming removed 4 bases at V and 6 bases at J, with 15 bases between. In germline, CDR1 is SGHTA, CDR2 FQGTGA. The CDR3 loop spans 14 amino acids. The CDR3 DNA reads TGTGCCAGCAGCTCAACCCAGGGTACACCTGAAGCTTTCTTT. Its protein product is CASSSTQGTPEAFF.

The J gene is TRBJ1-5, the V gene TRBV29-1; tentatively, D is TRBD1 (5 bases). The germline V and J ends were trimmed by 4 bases and 0 bases, with 10 bases remaining between them. From germline, CDR1 is SQVTM and CDR2 ANQGSEA. The CDR3 contains 14 residues. The CDR3 DNA is TGCAGCGTTGGGGCAGGGAATAGCAATCAGCCCCAGCATTTT. Translated: CSVGAGNSNQPQHF.

The chain is built from TRBV4-1 and TRBJ2-1, with 9 bases aligning to TRBD2. Germline CDR1 is MGHRA and CDR2 is YSYEKL. This CDR3 has 16 amino acids. J was trimmed by 4 bases and V by 4 bases; bases with no gene match: 8. CDR3 loop: CASSPPLAGNYNEQFF. The CDR3 DNA reads TGCGCCAGCAGCCCCCCCCTAGCGGGAAATTACAATGAGCAGTTCTTC.

This chain joins TRBV4-3 and TRBJ2-4; D unclear. The V and J ends lost 0 bases and 15 bases respectively, with 18 bases between them. This CDR3 comprises 14 residues. CDR1 and CDR2 from the germline V gene are LGHNA and YSLEER. The DNA for the CDR3 is TGCGCCAGCAGCCAAGATCTTTCGGTACGGTACTTGTACTTC. It encodes CASSQDLSVRYLYF.

This clonotype was detected only a few times. The chain combines TRBV4-3 with TRBJ1-1; maybe TRBD1 (6 bases). Germline CDR1 reads LGHNA; CDR2 reads YSLEER. V was shortened by 1 base and J by 0 bases, with 9 bases between the two germline ends. The CDR3 sequence is 15 residues long. In DNA form, the CDR3 reads TGCGCCAGCAGCCAAGTTAGGGACATGAACACTGAAGCTTTCTTT. Translating gives CASSQVRDMNTEAFF.

V and J are TRBV9 and TRBJ2-5, with D possibly being TRBD2 (5 bases). There are 13 residues in the CDR3. Germline values: CDR1 SGDLS, CDR2 YYNGEE. The V end was cut by 3 bases, the J end by 4 bases, with 10 bases between. CDR3 nucleotides: TGTGCCAGCAGCGCGGGATCGGGAGAGACCCAGTACTTC. The encoded protein is CASSAGSGETQYF. Based on the CDR3 plus reference TRBV9 and TRBJ2-5, the full variable domain is DSGVTQTPKHLITATGQRVTLRCSPRSGDLSVYWYQQSLDQGLQFLIQYYNGEERAKGNILERFSAQQFPDLHSELNLSSLELGDSALYFCASSAGSGETQYFGPGTRLLVL.

This clonotype was observed a few times. This rearrangement joins TRBV7-9 to TRBJ2-5, with 9 bases that match TRBD1. This CDR3 is built from 14 residues. Trimming cost V 4 bases and J 5 bases; bases outside gene matches: 5. Germline V gene lookup returns CDR1 SEHNR and CDR2 FQNEAQ (reference sequence). The CDR3 DNA is TGTGCCAGCAGCTCCTACGGACAGGGGGAGACCCAGTACTTC. Encoded protein: CASSSYGQGETQYF. Using reference TRBV7-9 and TRBJ2-5 for the parts outside the CDR3, the full variable domain is DTGVSQNPRHKITKRGQNVTFRCDPISEHNRLYWYRQTLGQGPEFLTYFQNEAQLEKSRLLSDRFSAERPKGSFSTLEIQRTEQGDSAMYLCASSSYGQGETQYFGPGTRLLVL.

The chain has TRBV10-3 and TRBJ2-1, with TRBD1 identical over 7 bases. Germline loops: CDR1 ENHRY, CDR2 SYGVKD. This CDR3 comprises 13 residues. V lost 4 bases to trimming and J lost 7 bases; unmatched junction nucleotides: 4. CDR3 region: CAISVGGRNEQFF. As DNA, the CDR3 is TGTGCCATCAGTGTAGGGGGCAGAAATGAGCAGTTCTTC.